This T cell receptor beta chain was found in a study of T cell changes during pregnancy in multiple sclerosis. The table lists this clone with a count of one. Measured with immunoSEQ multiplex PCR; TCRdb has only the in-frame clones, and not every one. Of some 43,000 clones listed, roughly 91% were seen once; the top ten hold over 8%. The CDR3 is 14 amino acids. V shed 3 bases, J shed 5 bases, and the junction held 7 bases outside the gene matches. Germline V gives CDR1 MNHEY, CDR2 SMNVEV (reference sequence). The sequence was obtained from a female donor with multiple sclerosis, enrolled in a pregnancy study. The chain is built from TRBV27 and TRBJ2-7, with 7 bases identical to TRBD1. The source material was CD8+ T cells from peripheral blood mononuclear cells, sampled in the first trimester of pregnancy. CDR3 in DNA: TGTGCCAGCAGTTTGATAGGGGGCAACGACGAGCAGTACTTC. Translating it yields CASSLIGGNDEQYF.